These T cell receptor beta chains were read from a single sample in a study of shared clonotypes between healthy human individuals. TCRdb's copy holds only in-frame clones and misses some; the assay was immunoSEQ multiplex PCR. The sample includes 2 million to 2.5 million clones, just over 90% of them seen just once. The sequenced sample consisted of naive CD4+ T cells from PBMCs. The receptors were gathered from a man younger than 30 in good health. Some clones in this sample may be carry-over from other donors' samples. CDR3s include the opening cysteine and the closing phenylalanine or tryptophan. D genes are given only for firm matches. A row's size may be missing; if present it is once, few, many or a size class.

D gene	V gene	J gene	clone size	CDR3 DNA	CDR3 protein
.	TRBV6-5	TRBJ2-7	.	TGTGCCAGCAGTTACTCGCGGGGCTACGAGCAGTACTTC	CASSYSRGYEQYF
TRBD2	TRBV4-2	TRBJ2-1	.	TGTGCCAGCAGCCAAGTTACTAGCGGGACCTACAATGAGCAGTTCTTC	CASSQVTSGTYNEQFF
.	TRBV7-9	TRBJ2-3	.	TGTGCCAGCAGCTTCTCCAGGCAATATGATACGCAGTATTTT	CASSFSRQYDTQYF
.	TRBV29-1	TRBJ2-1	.	TGCAGCGCCGTACGGGACTCCAATGAGCAGTTCTTC	CSAVRDSNEQFF
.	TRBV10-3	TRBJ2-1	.	TGTGCCATCAGCAGATTTGTTAGGGGGAGTAGTGGAGACAATGAGCAGTTCTTC	CAISRFVRGSSGDNEQFF
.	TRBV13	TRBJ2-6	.	TGTGCCAGCAGCTTAGGCCGCCACTCTGGGGCCAACGTCCTGACTTTC	CASSLGRHSGANVLTF
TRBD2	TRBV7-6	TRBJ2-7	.	TGTGCCAGCAGCTTAGTGGCTAGCGGGAGGGCCTATGTACCTAGCGAGCAGTACTTC	CASSLVASGRAYVPSEQYF
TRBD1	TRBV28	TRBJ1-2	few	TGTGCCAGCAGGATTGACAGGGCGGACGGCTACACCTTC	CASRIDRADGYTF
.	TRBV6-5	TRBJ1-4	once	TGTGCCAGCAGTTACAGGGGGGGGAGTGAAAAACTGTTTTTT	CASSYRGGSEKLFF
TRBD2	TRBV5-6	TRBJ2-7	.	TGTGCCAGCAGCTTGTTAGGACTAGACCCCCACGAGCAGTACTTC	CASSLLGLDPHEQYF
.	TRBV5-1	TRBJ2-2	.	TGCGCCAGCAGCCTACTCAGGGAGGCCGGGGAGCTGTTTTTT	CASSLLREAGELFF
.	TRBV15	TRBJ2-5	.	TGTGCCACCAGCAGAGGTCGGCTTCAAGAGACCCAGTACTTC	CATSRGRLQETQYF
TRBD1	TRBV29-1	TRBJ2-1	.	TGCAGCGTTGGCTACAGGGGGGATGAGCAGTTCTTC	CSVGYRGDEQFF
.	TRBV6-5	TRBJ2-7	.	TGTGCCAGCGGGCGCGCCCGGTGGGGCGAGCAGTACTTC	CASGRARWGEQYF
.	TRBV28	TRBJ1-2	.	TGTGCCAGCAGTTTGGTAGGGGCTAACTATGGCTACACCTTC	CASSLVGANYGYTF
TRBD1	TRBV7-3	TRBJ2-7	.	TGTGCCAGCAGCTTTTCCAGGACAGGGAAGCAGTACTTC	CASSFSRTGKQYF
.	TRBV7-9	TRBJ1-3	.	TGTGCCAGCAGCTTTACAGGGCTGTCTGGAAACACCATATATTTT	CASSFTGLSGNTIYF
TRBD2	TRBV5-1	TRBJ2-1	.	TGCGCCAGCAAGCGGACTAGCGGGGGTTCCTACAATGAGCAGTTCTTC	CASKRTSGGSYNEQFF
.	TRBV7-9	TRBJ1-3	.	TGTGCCAGCAGCTTAGTCAGGACACGCTCTGGAAACACCATATATTTT	CASSLVRTRSGNTIYF
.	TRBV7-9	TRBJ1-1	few	TGTGCCAGCAGCTTATCGTCCTTGGTGTCAGGTCGGAACACTGAAGCTTTCTTT	CASSLSSLVSGRNTEAFF
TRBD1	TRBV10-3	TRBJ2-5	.	TGTGCCATCAGTGGGACAGGACAATGGGTTAGGACGGAGACCCAGTACTTC	CAISGTGQWVRTETQYF
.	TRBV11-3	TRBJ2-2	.	TGTGCCAGCAGCTTAGGTCCCCGGGTCGGGCAGGGACCCGGGGAGCTGTTTTTT	CASSLGPRVGQGPGELFF
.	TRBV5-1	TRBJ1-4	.	TGCGCCAGCGTTTTGGCAGAAGTAAATGAAAAACTGTTTTTT	CASVLAEVNEKLFF
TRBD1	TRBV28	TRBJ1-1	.	TGTGCCAGCAGTATAAACAGGGGGTCGGGAGCTTTCTTT	CASSINRGSGAFF
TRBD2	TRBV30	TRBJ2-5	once	TGTGCCTGGACCCAACTAGCGGGAGGTCGGGAGACCCAGTACTTC	CAWTQLAGGRETQYF
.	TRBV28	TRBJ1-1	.	TGTGCCAGCAGTCCTCGACAGCCTGAAGCTTTCTTT	CASSPRQPEAFF
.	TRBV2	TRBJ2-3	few	TGTGCCAGCAGTGACCGTAGACCAGATACGCAGTATTTT	CASSDRRPDTQYF
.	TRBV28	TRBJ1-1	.	TGTGCCAGCAGCGACAGTTTTAAACCCACTGAAGCTTTCTTT	CASSDSFKPTEAFF
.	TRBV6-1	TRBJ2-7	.	TGTGCCAGCAGTGCCACCCGGGGGTCTGCGGAGCAGTACTTC	CASSATRGSAEQYF
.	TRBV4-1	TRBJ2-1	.	TGCGCCAGCAGCCAAGATCCCAGGAGCTCCTACAATGAGCAGTTCTTC	CASSQDPRSSYNEQFF
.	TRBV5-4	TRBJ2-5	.	TGTGCCAGCAGCGGAGGGACAGCTCAAGAGACCCAGTACTTC	CASSGGTAQETQYF
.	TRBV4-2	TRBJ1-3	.	TGTGCCAGCAGCCAAGATTTGCCTTTCTCTGGAAACACCATATATTTT	CASSQDLPFSGNTIYF
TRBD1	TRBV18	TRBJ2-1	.	TGTGCCAGCTCACCCCTTGGGACAGCGAATGAGCAGTTCTTC	CASSPLGTANEQFF
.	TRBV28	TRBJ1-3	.	TGTGCCAGCAGTTCTCGGACCTTACAGACCATATATTTT	CASSSRTLQTIYF
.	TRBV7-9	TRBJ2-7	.	TGTGCCAGCAGCTTCCCCAGCCGGGACGGCTCCTACGAGCAGTACTTC	CASSFPSRDGSYEQYF
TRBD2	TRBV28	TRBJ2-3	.	TGTGCCAGCAGCCCCCGACTAGCGGGAGGCCTCGCAGATACGCAGTATTTT	CASSPRLAGGLADTQYF
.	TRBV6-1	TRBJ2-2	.	TGTGCCGGCAACTGGGGTTCCCCCGGGGAGCTGTTTTTT	CAGNWGSPGELFF
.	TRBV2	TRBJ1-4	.	TGTGCCAGCAGTGGTTTTGGGGGGCCGATTGAAAAACTGTTTTTT	CASSGFGGPIEKLFF
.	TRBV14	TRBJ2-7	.	TGTGCCAGCAGCCAAGATTACTTGTTTGGGGAGCAGTACTTC	CASSQDYLFGEQYF
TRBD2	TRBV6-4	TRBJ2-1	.	TGTGCCAGCAGTGAATGGCGGGAGGGCGACTACAATGAGCAGTTCTTC	CASSEWREGDYNEQFF
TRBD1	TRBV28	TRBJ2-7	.	TGTGCCAGCAGTTTAGGCTCGGGACAGGCCTACGAGCAGTACTTC	CASSLGSGQAYEQYF
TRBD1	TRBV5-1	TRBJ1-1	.	TGCGCCAGCAGCTTGGGCGGACAGGGTAATACTGAAGCTTTCTTT	CASSLGGQGNTEAFF
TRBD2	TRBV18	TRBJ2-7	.	TGTGCCAGCTCACGGGGACTAGCGGGATCCTTCGCCGAGCAGTACTTC	CASSRGLAGSFAEQYF
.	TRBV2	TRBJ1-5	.	TGTGCCAGCAGTGAGGGGGGCCGGCATCAGCCCCAGCATTTT	CASSEGGRHQPQHF
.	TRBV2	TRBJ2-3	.	TGTGCCAGCAGTGATAGAGGGGGAGATACGCAGTATTTT	CASSDRGGDTQYF